What follows describes a single T cell receptor beta chain. What it recognizes is unknown. This sample was taken from a study of PD-1 blockade in classical Hodgkin lymphoma. Sequencing used immunoSEQ multiplex PCR; TCRdb keeps in-frame clones, though not all of them. The data contain approximately 99,000 clones, nearly 90% of them singletons. Germline values: CDR1 SNHLY, CDR2 FYNNEI. V was pared by 6 bases and J by 6 bases, with 12 bases of the junction left unmatched. This CDR3 has 15 amino acids. Findings of the study overall: Patients who began taking nivolumab under 1 year after ASCT were left out. Significant TCR diversity gains by C4D1 occurred in CD4+ but not CD8+ cells. Possibly reflecting disease activity or prior therapy, repertoire differences have causes that remain undefined.

All patients experienced relapse after autologous stem cell transplantation, and brentuximab vedotin exposure was variable. This rearrangement joins TRBV2 to TRBJ2-5; 8 bases line up with TRBD1. The TCR was taken from a human donor with classical Hodgkin lymphoma. The sample was peripheral blood mononuclear cells (PBMCs), taken before the second cycle of nivolumab. Here the CDR3 DNA reads TGTGCCAGCAGAGACCAGGGGGCGGTTCGTCAGACCCAGTACTTC. This codes for CASRDQGAVRQTQYF.